This T cell receptor beta chain was retrieved from a study of shared clonotypes between healthy human individuals. The naive CD8 subset, CD45RO-negative cells positively selected for CCR7, excluded terminally differentiated effector memory CD45RA+ cells. Sequencing was at deep level. TCRdb keeps only in-frame clones here, not all; method: immunoSEQ multiplex PCR. The sample includes some 2,100,000 clones, 85% to 95% of them seen just once. This CDR3 contains 16 residues. Germline V gene sequence: CDR1 SQVTM, CDR2 ANQGSEA. V shed 7 bases and J 0 bases; nucleotides not matched to a gene: 13. The sequencing input was naive CD8+ T cells from PBMCs. This receptor was identified in a man younger than 35 in good health. Some clones in this sample may be carry-over from other donors' samples. This rearrangement joins TRBV29-1 to TRBJ1-1; 8 nucleotides line up with TRBD1. Written as DNA, the CDR3 is TGCAGCGCGACCGGGGTGGCAGGGGGCCTGAACACTGAAGCTTTCTTT. Translating it yields CSATGVAGGLNTEAFF.